This TCR beta chain comes out of a study of memory CD4+ T cells and cytomegalovirus serostatus. Turning to the study itself: Of the healthy Belgian adults, 8 to 10 were CMV seropositive and 20 to 30 seronegative. The study, taken as a whole, reports: Suggested: most of the CMV-linked TCR signature lies in CD4+ memory cells.

The sort gate was single viable CD3+CD4+CD8-CD45RO+ cells for memory CD4+ T cells. Serostatus was set by detecting CMV pp150, pp28, p38, p52 IgG. A single count supports this clone. The antigen remains unidentified. Produced via immunoSEQ multiplex PCR; TCRdb's table is partial and in-frame only. The sample consists of about 75,000 clones, about 73% of them appearing once. This clonotype was obtained from an adult in good health and CMV-seropositive. The sequenced sample consisted of memory CD4+ T cells from blood.

The CDR3 nucleotides are TGTGCCAGCAGCGACTACAGGGTAATGACTGAAGCTTTCTTT. Translation gives CASSDYRVMTEAFF. V and J are TRBV7-9 and TRBJ1-1; TRBD1 is a possible D gene (6 bases). The CDR3 runs 14 residues. Germline V gene sequence: CDR1 SEHNR, CDR2 FQNEAQ (reference sequence). V lost 5 bases to trimming and J lost 5 bases, with 15 bases between them.